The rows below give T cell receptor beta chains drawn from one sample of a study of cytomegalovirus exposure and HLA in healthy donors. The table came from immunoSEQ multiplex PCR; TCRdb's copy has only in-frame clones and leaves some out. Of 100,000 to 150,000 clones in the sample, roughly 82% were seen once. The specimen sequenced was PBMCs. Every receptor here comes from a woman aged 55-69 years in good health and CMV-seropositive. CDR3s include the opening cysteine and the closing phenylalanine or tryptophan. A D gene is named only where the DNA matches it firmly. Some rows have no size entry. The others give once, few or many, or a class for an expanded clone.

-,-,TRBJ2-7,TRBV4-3,CASSQEPGSYEQYF,TGCGCCAGCAGCCAAGAGCCGGGCTCCTACGAGCAGTACTTC
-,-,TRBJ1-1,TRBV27,CASSSDTKGDTEAFF,TGTGCCAGCAGTTCGGACACAAAGGGGGACACTGAAGCTTTCTTT
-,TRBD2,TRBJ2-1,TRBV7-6,CASSLADSGREQFF,TGTGCCAGCAGCTTAGCAGATAGCGGGAGGGAGCAGTTCTTC
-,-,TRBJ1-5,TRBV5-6,CASSLAGIDYQPQHF,TGTGCCAGCAGCTTGGCTGGAATTGACTATCAGCCCCAGCATTTT
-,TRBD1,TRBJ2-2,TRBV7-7,CASSLLAGTGGGGELFF,TGTGCCAGCAGCTTGCTGGCCGGGACAGGGGGCGGCGGGGAGCTGTTTTTT
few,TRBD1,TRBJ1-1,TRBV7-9,CASSLRGQGVNTEAFF,TGTGCCAGCAGCTTGAGGGGCCAGGGGGTAAACACTGAAGCTTTCTTT
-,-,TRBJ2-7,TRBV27,CASSLQNSYEQYF,TGTGCCAGCAGTTTGCAGAACTCCTACGAGCAGTACTTC
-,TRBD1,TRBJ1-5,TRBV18,CASSPPGTGLARQPQHF,TGTGCCAGCTCACCACCGGGGACAGGGCTGGCGCGGCAGCCCCAGCATTTT
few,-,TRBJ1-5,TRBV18,CASSPDTPNQPQHF,TGTGCCAGCTCACCCGACACCCCGAATCAGCCCCAGCATTTT
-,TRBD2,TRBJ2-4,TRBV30,CACLLAGVAKNIQYF,TGTGCCTGTCTTCTTGCGGGGGTAGCCAAAAACATTCAGTACTTC
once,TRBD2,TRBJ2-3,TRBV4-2,CASTTSDTDTQYF,TGTGCCAGCACCACTAGCGATACAGATACGCAGTATTTT
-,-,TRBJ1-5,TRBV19,CASSNRGNQPQHF,TGTGCCAGTAGTAACAGGGGCAATCAGCCCCAGCATTTT
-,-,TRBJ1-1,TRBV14,CASSYGTTREAFF,TGTGCCAGCAGCTACGGGACAACTCGGGAAGCTTTCTTT
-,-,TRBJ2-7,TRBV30,CAWAQSYEQYF,TGTGCCTGGGCACAATCCTACGAGCAGTACTTC
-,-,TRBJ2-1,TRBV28,CASSSPTGDTRDEQFF,TGTGCCAGCAGTTCCCCGACGGGAGATACTAGGGATGAGCAGTTCTTC
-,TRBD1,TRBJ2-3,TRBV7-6,CASSSTGGVRSDTQYF,TGTGCCAGCAGCTCGACAGGGGGCGTACGCTCAGATACGCAGTATTTT
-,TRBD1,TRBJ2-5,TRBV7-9,CASRQGAEETQYF,TGTGCCAGCAGACAGGGGGCAGAAGAGACCCAGTACTTC
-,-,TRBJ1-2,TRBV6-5,CASSYPGRGGYTF,TGTGCCAGCAGTTACCCTGGGAGAGGGGGCTACACCTTC
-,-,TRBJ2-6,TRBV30,CAWSGAGANGLTF,TGTGCCTGGAGTGGGGCAGGGGCCAACGGCCTGACTTTC
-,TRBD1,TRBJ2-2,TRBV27,CASSGFGQGETGELFF,TGTGCCAGCAGTGGATTCGGTCAGGGGGAAACCGGGGAGCTGTTTTTT
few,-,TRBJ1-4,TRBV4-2,CASSKSSGATRGNEKLFF,TGTGCCAGCAGCAAAAGCTCAGGGGCCACTCGTGGTAATGAAAAACTGTTTTTT
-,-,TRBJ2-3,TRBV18,CASSPRMAGGQGTDTQYF,TGTGCCAGCTCACCACGAATGGCTGGGGGACAAGGCACAGATACGCAGTATTTT
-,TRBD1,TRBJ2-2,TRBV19,CAGRRDRDAGELFF,TGTGCCGGACGCCGGGACAGGGACGCCGGGGAGCTGTTTTTT
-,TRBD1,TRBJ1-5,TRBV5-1,CASSPGGGTGAAFQHF,TGCGCCAGCAGCCCCGGGGGGGGGACAGGGGCGGCTTTCCAGCATTTT
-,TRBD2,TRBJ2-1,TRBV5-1,CASSRTSGPYNEQFF,TGCGCCAGCAGCCGGACTAGCGGACCCTACAATGAGCAGTTCTTC
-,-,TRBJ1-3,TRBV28,CASRRRGISGNTIYF,TGTGCCAGCAGACGAAGAGGGATCTCTGGAAACACCATATATTTT
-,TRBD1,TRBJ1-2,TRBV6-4,CASSLSGTGGAYGYTF,TGTGCCAGCAGCCTGTCCGGGACAGGGGGCGCCTATGGCTACACCTTC
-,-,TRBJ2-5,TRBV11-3,CASSRSVTETQYF,TGTGCCAGCAGCCGGTCCGTTACAGAGACCCAGTACTTC
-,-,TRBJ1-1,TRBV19,CASSFRISTGNTEAFF,TGTGCCAGTAGTTTCCGTATCTCCACAGGGAACACTGAAGCTTTCTTT
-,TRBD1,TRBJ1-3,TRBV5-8,CASSFQGVDTIYF,TGTGCCAGCAGCTTCCAGGGGGTGGACACCATATATTTT
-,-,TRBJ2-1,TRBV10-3,CATFFPGRGNNEQFF,TGTGCCACTTTCTTTCCAGGTAGGGGGAACAATGAGCAGTTCTTC
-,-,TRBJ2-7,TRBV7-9,CASSLAGRGYEQYF,TGTGCCAGCAGCTTAGCCGGCAGGGGCTACGAGCAGTACTTC
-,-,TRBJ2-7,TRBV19,CASSLTRGDEQYF,TGTGCCAGTAGTCTTACCAGGGGGGACGAGCAGTACTTC
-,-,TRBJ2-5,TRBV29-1,CSYLEGQGETQYF,TGCAGCTATCTCGAGGGTCAGGGGGAGACCCAGTACTTC
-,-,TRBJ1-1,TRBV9,CASSVESAGWTEAFF,TGTGCCAGCAGCGTAGAATCGGCAGGATGGACTGAAGCTTTCTTT
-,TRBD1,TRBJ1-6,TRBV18,CASSLRDRVNSPLHF,TGTGCCAGCTCACTGCGGGACAGGGTTAATTCACCCCTCCACTTT
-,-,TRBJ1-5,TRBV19,CASSVQGTTSNQPQHF,TGTGCCAGTAGTGTCCAGGGGACGACTAGCAATCAGCCCCAGCATTTT
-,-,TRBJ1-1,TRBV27,CASSPFRQTNTEAFF,TGTGCCAGCAGTCCTTTTAGACAGACGAACACTGAAGCTTTCTTT